In its sample, the clone carrying this TCR beta chain was seen once. Its antigen remains unidentified. CDR3 length: 15 amino acids. Deletions cut 0 bases from V and 1 base from J, with 10 bases between. Germline values: CDR1 SGHTS, CDR2 YDEGEE. This sample was taken from a study of shared clonotypes between healthy human individuals. Study results and caveats: How much donors shared clonotypes was expected to be affected by sequencing depth.

Unsorted PBMC contributed approximately 280 ng DNA, 30,000 to 35,000 T cell genomes, to each replicate PCR. It was on ten immunoSEQ deep assay plates that unsorted PBMC DNA was sequenced. Generated by immunoSEQ multiplex PCR, the TCRdb table keeps only in-frame clones and is missing some. The sample lists about 490,000 clones; less than 80% were seen once. All donors were healthy HIV-negative adults lacking recent acute infections or vaccinations. The receptor was derived from a woman in her thirties or forties in good health. Some clones in this sample may be carry-over from other donors' samples. The material sequenced was PBMCs. The chain recombines TRBV5-8 with TRBJ1-2; D ambiguous. The CDR3 loop is CASSLGPVFNYGYTF. CDR3 nucleotide sequence: TGTGCCAGCAGCTTGGGGCCCGTCTTTAACTATGGCTACACCTTC.